The 10 T cell receptor beta chains below come from one sample, sequenced in a study of blood T cells in healthy people across ages. The use of a sample-barcoded 5' primer and a J-beta primer mix characterized a second PCR of roughly 7 to 11 cycles. TCRdb reprocessed the 5' RACE reads with MiXCR, giving one entry per CDR3 protein. The table lists 1.4 million or so distinct CDR3 sequences, approximately 43% of them singletons. The sequenced sample consisted of blood. The receptor set was obtained from a woman in her late teens or twenties in good health.

V and J are TRBV5-1 and TRBJ2-7; no firm D call. The DNA end favors TRBJ2-5, so the J call may be wrong. The CDR3 length is 12 residues. Per germline, CDR1 SGHRS and CDR2 YFSETQ. CDR3 amino acids: CASSFKRQTQYF. DNA of the CDR3: TGCGCCAGCAGCTTTAAACGGCAGACCCAGTACTTC.

The genes are TRBV9 and TRBJ1-2, with D perhaps TRBD1 (5 bases). The germline V gene encodes CDR1 SGDLS and CDR2 YYNGEE. The V gene lost 0 bases and the J gene lost 2 bases, with 14 bases spanning the gap. CDR3 length: 16 residues. The CDR3 is CASSVGGGPSNYGYTF. The CDR3 DNA is TGTGCCAGCAGCGTAGGGGGGGGACCCTCCAACTATGGCTACACCTTC.

CDR3 region: CSVDSLAGGEDEQFF. The CDR3 coding sequence is TGCAGCGTTGATTCGCTAGCGGGGGGGGAGGATGAGCAGTTCTTC. The V and J genes are TRBV29-1 and TRBJ2-1; 12 nucleotides align to TRBD2. V was pared by 3 bases and J by 8 bases, with 8 bases of the junction left unmatched. Germline assignment: CDR1 SQVTM and CDR2 ANQGSEA. The CDR3 totals 15 residues.

This chain joins TRBV4-1 and TRBJ2-5; D possibly corresponds to TRBD2 (6 bases). The V gene lost 1 base and the J gene lost 2 bases, with 11 bases spanning the gap. CDR3 length: 15 residues. Germline V lookup: CDR1 MGHRA, CDR2 YSYEKL. As DNA, the CDR3 is TGCGCCAGCAGCCAAGTGGGACGGGGGCAAGAGACCCAGTACTTC. Residues: CASSQVGRGQETQYF.

This clonotype was seen a few times. The V call is TRBV4-3, the J call TRBJ2-7; a possible D gene is TRBD1 (5 bases). Trimming removed 1 base at V and 2 bases at J, with 15 bases between. The CDR3 has 16 amino acids. Germline lookup yields CDR1 LGHNA and CDR2 YSLEER. CDR3 sequence (DNA): TGCGCCAGCAGCCAAGTAAGGACAATTAGGCCCTACGAGCAGTACTTC. Encoded protein: CASSQVRTIRPYEQYF.

This clonotype has more than one count but fewer than ten. J is TRBJ2-7 and V is TRBV2; maybe TRBD1 (8 bases). Germline assignment: CDR1 SNHLY and CDR2 FYNNEI. The CDR3 has 14 residues. With 6 bases removed from V and 2 bases from J, the gap between germline ends came to 14 bases. The CDR3, as DNA: TGTGCCAGCAGATCTACAGGGGGGGCCTACGAGCAGTACTTC. Encoded protein: CASRSTGGAYEQYF.

The rearrangement links TRBV30 to TRBJ1-1; 7 nucleotides line up with TRBD1. This CDR3 has 13 residues. The J segment lost 2 bases and the V segment lost 8 bases, leaving 8 bases of the junction unmatched. Germline V gene lookup returns CDR1 GTSNPN and CDR2 SVGIG (reference sequence). This CDR3 reads CAGQGGGNTEAFF. The DNA for the CDR3 is TGTGCCGGTCAGGGGGGAGGAAACACTGAAGCTTTCTTT.

V gene TRBV3-1 combines with J gene TRBJ1-1, with TRBD1 matching 8 bases. The CDR3 has 14 residues. The trim removed 2 bases at V and 5 bases at J, leaving 4 bases unmatched. From germline, CDR1 is LGHDT and CDR2 YNNKEL (reference sequence). CDR3 residues: CASSQRQGRTEAFF. CDR3 nucleotides: TGTGCCAGCAGCCAACGACAGGGGAGGACTGAAGCTTTCTTT. The full variable domain, completed using reference TRBV3-1 and TRBJ1-1, is DTAVSQTPKYLVTQMGNDKSIKCEQNLGHDTMYWYKQDSKKFLKIMFSYNNKELIINETVPNRFSPKSPDKAHLNLHINSLELGDSAVYFCASSQRQGRTEAFFGQGTRLTVV.

In this sample, this clonotype turned up a few times. The rearrangement uses TRBV9 and TRBJ2-7, with TRBD2 matching 12 bases. The CDR3 extends over 19 amino acids. V shed 0 bases and J 3 bases; nucleotides not matched to a gene: 13. CDR1 and CDR2 (germline): SGDLS, YYNGEE. CDR3 amino acids: CASSVGPTGLAGRFYEQYF. In DNA, the CDR3 is TGTGCCAGCAGCGTAGGACCTACCGGACTAGCGGGAAGATTCTACGAGCAGTACTTC.

The chain links TRBV20-1 to TRBJ1-1, with 7 bases identical to TRBD1. Per the germline V gene, CDR1 is DFQATT and CDR2 is SNEGSKA (reference sequence). The V segment lost 4 bases and the J segment 0 bases; nucleotides outside the gene matches: 5. The CDR3 runs 14 residues. CDR3 DNA sequence: TGCAGTGCTACCCCAGGGGGGTTGAACACTGAAGCTTTCTTT. Translated: CSATPGGLNTEAFF.